The 5 T cell receptor beta chains in this list originate from one sample, sequenced in a study of cytomegalovirus exposure and HLA in healthy donors. Primers for the PCR totalled 60 Vbeta and 13 Jbeta. Measured with immunoSEQ multiplex PCR; TCRdb has only the in-frame clones, and not every one. The sample has 160,000 or so clones; around four fifths are singletons. Material for sequencing was PBMCs. The receptors originated from a young man in good health and CMV-seropositive.

The chain employs TRBV7-8 and TRBJ1-1; D perhaps matches TRBD1 (5 bases). The CDR3 length is 18 residues. Germline lookup yields CDR1 SGHVS and CDR2 FQNEAQ. The V end was cut by 2 bases, the J end by 4 bases, with 23 bases between. CDR3 residues: CASSLWRTRAGVVTEAFF. The DNA for the CDR3 is TGTGCCAGCAGCTTATGGCGGACCAGGGCTGGGGTAGTCACTGAAGCTTTCTTT.

The chain uses TRBV7-8 and TRBJ1-4; 8 bases align to TRBD1. This CDR3 is 16 amino acids long. CDR1 and CDR2 (germline): SGHVS, FQNEAQ. After removal of 5 bases from V and 4 bases from J, the junction contained 9 bases not matched to a gene. The CDR3 protein is CASSGTGLYLNEKLFF. The CDR3 DNA follows: TGTGCCAGCAGCGGGACAGGTCTCTACCTTAATGAAAAACTGTTTTTT.

The CDR3 DNA follows: TGTGCCAGCAGCCCGGGGGGAGCTCAAGAGACCCAGTACTTC. Protein: CASSPGGAQETQYF. This chain joins TRBV11-3 and TRBJ2-5; 7 bases are a match to TRBD2. Trimming removed 5 bases from V and 2 bases from J; junction bases left unmatched: 5. This CDR3 is 14 amino acids long. Germline V gene sequence: CDR1 SGHNT, CDR2 YENEEA.

The CDR3 nucleotides are TGTGCCAGTAGTTGGCGGGGGTCGGAAGATACGCAGTATTTT. Residues: CASSWRGSEDTQYF. The V call is TRBV19, the J call TRBJ2-3; 7 nucleotides line up with TRBD2. The CDR3 totals 14 residues. CDR1 is LNHDA, CDR2 SQIVND, per germline (reference sequence). The trim removed 5 bases at V and 5 bases at J, leaving 7 bases unmatched.

The CDR3 nucleotides read TGTGCCAGCTCACCCACCTCCTACGAGCAGTACTTC. Translating it yields CASSPTSYEQYF. J is TRBJ2-5 and V is TRBV18; D not certain. TRBJ2-7 explains the end of the DNA better; the J call may be wrong. Per the germline V gene, CDR1 is KGHSH and CDR2 is LQKENI. The CDR3 consists of 12 residues.